This T cell receptor (beta chain) was retrieved from a study of blood T cell repertoires in COVID-19. Study-wide background: Sources were T cells, B-cell-depleted T cells, or PBMCs; the material itself was cDNA or gDNA.

Germline CDR1 reads MNHEY; CDR2 reads SMNVEV (reference sequence). The V end lost 8 bases, the J end lost 3 bases, and 11 bases lay between the germline ends. This CDR3 comprises 13 residues. Generated by immunoSEQ multiplex PCR, the TCRdb table keeps only in-frame clones and is missing some. Among 300,000 or so clones listed, approximately 90% were seen once. Material for sequencing was peripheral blood. This clonotype was sampled from a woman aged 40 to 49 with acute or convalescent COVID-19. This rearrangement joins TRBV27 to TRBJ1-5; the D is unclear. In DNA form, the CDR3 reads TGTGCCAGCCGAGTTCGCCCCAATCAGCCCCAGCATTTT. Residues: CASRVRPNQPQHF.